Reported below is one TCR beta chain. Under the authors' procedure: Researchers report that nucleated cell counts were estimated from reference gene primer amplification. Sequencing was performed with immunoSEQ multiplex PCR; in TCRdb, only in-frame clones are kept and a portion is missing. D and trimming were read from the DNA, whereas the V and J calls and clone size are those reported in that table. The data contain 250,000 to 350,000 clones, approximately 88% of them seen just once; the ten biggest clones take up 5% to 7.5%. These data come from a study of blood T cell repertoires in COVID-19. Study context: COVID-19 samples, acute and convalescent, were from the United States, Italy and Spain. In each case, the material was cDNA or gDNA derived from T cells, B-cell-depleted T cells, or PBMCs.

The specimen sequenced was peripheral blood. This TCR came from a man between 18 and 35 years old who had recovered from COVID-19.

Here the CDR3 reads CASTRAGGSYEQYF. The CDR3 nucleotides are TGTGCCAGTACCAGAGCGGGGGGGTCATACGAGCAGTACTTC. The chain couples TRBV19 to TRBJ2-7; 10 positions match TRBD2. The J segment lost 4 bases and the V segment lost 7 bases, leaving 7 bases of the junction unmatched. Germline lookup yields CDR1 LNHDA and CDR2 SQIVND (reference sequence). CDR3 size: 14 residues.